The 27 T cell receptor beta chains below all came from one sample that was sequenced in a study of T cell changes during pregnancy in multiple sclerosis. Produced via immunoSEQ multiplex PCR; TCRdb's table is partial and in-frame only. The sample records tens of thousands of clones, roughly 92% being singletons. This sample comprised CD4+ T cells from peripheral blood mononuclear cells, obtained in the first trimester of pregnancy. The receptors stem from a female donor with multiple sclerosis, enrolled in a pregnancy study.

This clone was picked up one time. This chain uses TRBV7-9 with TRBJ1-3, with 7 bases matching TRBD1. The CDR3 runs 15 residues. Germline CDR1 SEHNR, CDR2 FQNEAQ (reference sequence). The trim removed 5 bases at V and 2 bases at J, leaving 6 bases unmatched. The CDR3 region is CASSPDREAGNTIYF. The CDR3 nucleotides read TGTGCCAGCAGCCCCGACAGGGAAGCTGGAAACACCATATATTTT.

V usage is TRBV28 and J usage is TRBJ2-5; perhaps TRBD2 as D (6 bases). This CDR3 spans 14 amino acids. Per the germline V gene, CDR1 is MDHEN and CDR2 is SYDVKM. V was cut by 2 bases and J by 4 bases, with 11 bases left in between. CDR3 nucleotides: TGTGCCAGCAGTTTAGGGCTAGCGTTAGAGACCCAGTACTTC. It encodes CASSLGLALETQYF.

The chain uses TRBV6-1 and TRBJ2-1; 11 positions match TRBD2. The V segment lost 2 bases and the J segment 9 bases; nucleotides outside the gene matches: 6. This CDR3 is built from 15 residues. Looked up from germline, CDR1 is MNHNS and CDR2 is SASEGT. The CDR3 coding sequence is TGTGCCAGCAGTGAAAGAACTAGCGGGAGTGGTGAGCAGTTCTTC. This translates into CASSERTSGSGEQFF.

V gene TRBV5-4 combines with J gene TRBJ2-6, with TRBD1 matching 12 bases. The germline V gene encodes CDR1 SGHNT and CDR2 YYREEE (reference sequence). Trimming removed 2 bases from V and 3 bases from J; junction bases left unmatched: 6. There are 18 residues in the CDR3. The CDR3 loop reads CASSLPGQGAFGANVLTF. The CDR3 nucleotides read TGTGCCAGCAGCTTACCGGGACAGGGGGCATTTGGGGCCAACGTCCTGACTTTC.

This rearrangement joins TRBV27 to TRBJ1-4, with a tentative D call TRBD1 (5 bases). V lost 4 bases and J lost 3, with 18 bases in between. Germline loops: CDR1 MNHEY, CDR2 SMNVEV (reference sequence). The CDR3 contains 17 residues. The CDR3 coding sequence is TGTGCCAGCAGTTCCCACCCGGGCAGGGTGGCTAATGAAAAACTGTTTTTT. Translating gives CASSSHPGRVANEKLFF.

The rearrangement uses TRBV5-4 and TRBJ1-1, with 8 bases matching TRBD1. V gave up 4 bases and J gave up 13 bases; unmatched junction bases: 12. Germline lookup yields CDR1 SGHNT and CDR2 YYREEE (reference sequence). There are 13 residues in the CDR3. The CDR3 DNA is TGTGCCAGCAGCGACGGGACAGGTCAGGGTGTTTTCTTT. Residues: CASSDGTGQGVFF.

This rearrangement joins TRBV19 to TRBJ2-5, with TRBD1 matching over 9 bases. CDR3 length: 15 amino acids. J gave up 0 bases and V 7 bases, and 6 bases lay outside the gene matches. Per the germline V gene, CDR1 is LNHDA and CDR2 is SQIVND (reference sequence). DNA of the CDR3: TGTGCCAGTACCACAGGGACAGGGAACCAAGAGACCCAGTACTTC. It translates to CASTTGTGNQETQYF.

The CDR3 sequence: CSVSGSSPDTQYF. The CDR3 bases are TGCAGCGTTTCCGGGAGTTCGCCAGATACGCAGTATTTT. V gene TRBV29-1 combines with J gene TRBJ2-3, with a weak D call TRBD2 (6 bases). The ends were cut back, 5 bases at V and 4 bases at J, with 13 bases in the middle. The CDR3 contains 13 residues. CDR1 and CDR2 from the germline V gene are SQVTM and ANQGSEA.

The rearrangement links TRBV5-6 to TRBJ1-2; 7 bases are a match to TRBD1. CDR1 is SGHDT, CDR2 YYEEEE, per germline. The CDR3 contains 14 residues. J lost 4 bases, V lost 4 bases, and 7 bases had no gene match. The CDR3 loop reads CASSTSGQVYGYTF. Written as DNA, the CDR3 is TGTGCCAGCAGCACATCTGGACAGGTCTATGGCTACACCTTC.

The chain couples TRBV9 to TRBJ2-2; TRBD1 matches 7 bases. After removal of 2 bases from V and 6 bases from J, the junction contained 1 base not matched to a gene. Germline-derived CDR1 and CDR2 are SGDLS and YYNGEE. This CDR3 comprises 13 residues. CDR3 region: CASSVGTAGELFF. The CDR3 DNA reads TGTGCCAGCAGCGTGGGGACAGCCGGGGAGCTGTTTTTT. The full variable domain, in which reference TRBV9 and TRBJ2-2 provide the parts outside the CDR3, is DSGVTQTPKHLITATGQRVTLRCSPRSGDLSVYWYQQSLDQGLQFLIQYYNGEERAKGNILERFSAQQFPDLHSELNLSSLELGDSALYFCASSVGTAGELFFGEGSRLTVL.

The J gene is TRBJ2-7, the V gene TRBV28; D perhaps matches TRBD1 (7 bases). This CDR3 is 14 amino acids long. CDR1 is MDHEN and CDR2 is SYDVKM in the germline V gene. Deletions cut 8 bases from V and 3 bases from J, with 17 bases between. CDR3 coding DNA: TGTGCCAGCGGTCAAACTCAGGGGGGCTACGAGCAGTACTTC. Its translation: CASGQTQGGYEQYF.

The chain combines TRBV28 with TRBJ1-4; 9 nucleotides match TRBD1. The ends lost 6 bases at V and 3 bases at J; junction bases unmatched: 8. Germline CDR1 MDHEN, CDR2 SYDVKM. The CDR3 has 16 residues. CDR3 nucleotide sequence: TGTGCCAGCAGAAACAGGGGGCGGACCGCTAATGAAAAACTGTTTTTT. This sequence encodes CASRNRGRTANEKLFF.

The chain uses TRBV19 and TRBJ2-3; 10 bases are shared with TRBD2. Unmatched junction bases numbered 8, after V lost 4 bases and J lost 4 bases. This CDR3 region has 16 residues. Per germline, CDR1 LNHDA and CDR2 SQIVND (reference sequence). The CDR3 bases are TGTGCCAGTAGTACCGGAGCGGGAGGGCCGGCAGATACGCAGTATTTT. Its translation: CASSTGAGGPADTQYF. The variable domain in full, completed from reference TRBV19 and TRBJ2-3, reads DGGITQSPKYLFRKEGQNVTLSCEQNLNHDAMYWYRQDPGQGLRLIYYSQIVNDFQKGDIAEGYSVSREKKESFPLTVTSAQKNPTAFYLCASSTGAGGPADTQYFGPGTRLTVL.

The rearrangement links TRBV7-2 to TRBJ2-3, with D perhaps TRBD1 (7 bases). Germline values: CDR1 SGHTA, CDR2 FQGNSA. The CDR3 runs 18 residues. Trimming pared 0 bases from V and 0 bases from J, leaving 16 bases between. The CDR3 nucleotides are TGTGCCAGCAGCTTAGCAGGGGTGGCGGGACAGAGCACAGATACGCAGTATTTT. Amino acids: CASSLAGVAGQSTDTQYF.

The chain is built from TRBV2 and TRBJ2-7; TRBD2 matches 12 bases. With V trimmed by 3 bases and J by 3 bases, 12 bases remained unmatched. This CDR3 contains 18 residues. Germline V gene data show CDR1 as SNHLY and CDR2 as FYNNEI. The DNA of the CDR3 is TGTGCCAGCAGTGACTCTCCTAGCGGGAGGGCCTTCGGCTACGAGCAGTACTTC. Its translation: CASSDSPSGRAFGYEQYF.

The chain recombines TRBV9 with TRBJ2-1; possible D gene TRBD1, 6 bases. CDR3 length equals 16 residues. The germline V gene encodes CDR1 SGDLS and CDR2 YYNGEE. V was cut by 0 bases and J by 4 bases, with 14 bases left in between. CDR3 region: CASSVAQGLGYNEQFF. The CDR3 DNA reads TGTGCCAGCAGCGTAGCACAGGGATTAGGATACAATGAGCAGTTCTTC.

The chain uses TRBV5-4 and TRBJ2-7; D is perhaps TRBD2 (6 bases). The V end was cut by 3 bases, the J end by 0 bases, with 16 bases between. Germline lookup yields CDR1 SGHNT and CDR2 YYREEE (reference sequence). The CDR3 sequence is 16 residues long. CDR3 in DNA: TGTGCCAGCAGCTCAGGCGGAGGGCTCCTCTCCTACGAGCAGTACTTC. Amino acid sequence: CASSSGGGLLSYEQYF.

This rearrangement joins TRBV5-8 to TRBJ1-5, with TRBD1 as a possible D gene (5 bases). The CDR3 totals 13 residues. Germline V lookup: CDR1 SGHTS, CDR2 YDEGEE. The V and J ends lost 4 bases and 7 bases respectively, with 12 bases between them. The CDR3 sequence is CASSPRGGQPQHF. The CDR3 DNA reads as TGTGCCAGCAGCCCAAGGGGAGGCCAGCCCCAGCATTTT.

This clone was seen just once. The chain combines TRBV29-1 with TRBJ2-7; possible D gene TRBD2, 7 bases. Germline lookup yields CDR1 SQVTM and CDR2 ANQGSEA. The CDR3 is 17 residues long. V was clipped by 1 base and J by 5 bases, with 24 bases between them. Here the CDR3 reads CSVEGLVGGGKRHEQYF. The CDR3 DNA reads TGCAGCGTTGAAGGGCTTGTTGGGGGGGGCAAGCGTCACGAGCAGTACTTC.

CDR3 in DNA: TGTGCCAGCAGCTTCGGGAATCCACTCAATGAGCAGTTCTTC. Translated: CASSFGNPLNEQFF. This chain links TRBV7-2 with TRBJ2-1; the D gene is possibly TRBD2 (5 bases). Germline values: CDR1 SGHTA, CDR2 FQGNSA. Deletions cut 3 bases from V and 6 bases from J, with 12 bases between. This CDR3 spans 14 amino acids.

The CDR3 DNA follows: TGTGCCAGCAAGACTAGCGGGAGGCCGAGGGGGGTCACCGGGGAGCTGTTTTTT. Its translation: CASKTSGRPRGVTGELFF. The V gene is TRBV19, the J gene TRBJ2-2; 13 bases agree with TRBD2. After removal of 9 bases from V and 4 bases from J, the junction contained 14 bases not matched to a gene. This CDR3 is 18 amino acids long. Germline lookup yields CDR1 LNHDA and CDR2 SQIVND (reference sequence).

The V call is TRBV7-2, the J call TRBJ2-7; maybe TRBD1 (5 bases). V gave up 3 bases and J gave up 6 bases, with 12 bases separating them. The V gene's germline CDR1 is SGHTA and CDR2 FQGNSA. This CDR3 has 13 amino acids. CDR3 protein: CASSLFRRGEQYF. The CDR3 coding sequence is TGTGCCAGCAGCTTGTTTCGAAGGGGCGAGCAGTACTTC. Full variable domain (remainder filled in from reference TRBV7-2 and TRBJ2-7): GAGVSQSPSNKVTEKGKDVELRCDPISGHTALYWYRQSLGQGLEFLIYFQGNSAPDKSGLPSDRFSAERTGGSVSTLTIQRTQQEDSAVYLCASSLFRRGEQYFGPGTRLTVT.

V is TRBV28 and J is TRBJ1-5; no definite D call. Deletions cut 6 bases from V and 4 bases from J, with 7 bases between. This CDR3 is 12 amino acids long. Germline CDR1 MDHEN, CDR2 SYDVKM. The chain's CDR3 is CASRRENQPQHF. The DNA for the CDR3 is TGTGCCAGCAGGAGGGAAAATCAGCCCCAGCATTTT.

This chain connects TRBV7-2 to TRBJ2-5; 8 bases match TRBD2. V gave up 4 bases and J gave up 6 bases; unmatched junction bases: 10. The CDR3 totals 15 residues. Per germline, CDR1 SGHTA and CDR2 FQGNSA. DNA of the CDR3: TGTGCCAGCAGCTCCCAGCGGGAGAGCTTGAAGACCCAGTACTTC. It translates to CASSSQRESLKTQYF.

This rearrangement joins TRBV5-4 to TRBJ2-7; 9 bases agree with TRBD1. CDR1 and CDR2 from the germline V gene are SGHNT and YYREEE (reference sequence). The CDR3 runs to 14 residues. V was clipped by 0 bases and J by 4 bases; unmatched bases: 2. The DNA of the CDR3 is TGTGCCAGCAGCTTGGGCGGGACAGGGTACGAGCAGTACTTC. Residues: CASSLGGTGYEQYF.

The chain couples TRBV19 to TRBJ2-1; unclear D gene. Per germline, CDR1 LNHDA and CDR2 SQIVND (reference sequence). V dropped 6 bases and J dropped 0 bases, with 9 bases sitting between them. The CDR3 length is 14 residues. The CDR3 DNA sequence: TGTGCCAGTAGCTCCTCCCCCTCCTACAATGAGCAGTTCTTC. Its translation: CASSSSPSYNEQFF.

The chain carries TRBV19 and TRBJ2-7; 7 bases align to TRBD1. The CDR3 spans 16 residues. The germline V gene has CDR1 LNHDA and CDR2 SQIVND (reference sequence). With V trimmed by 3 bases and J by 2 bases, 10 bases remained unmatched. The DNA of the CDR3 is TGTGCCAGTAGTATTTCTGGGACAGCTAAAACCTACGAGCAGTACTTC. As protein: CASSISGTAKTYEQYF.